Listed here are 7 T cell receptor beta chains from one sample, sequenced in a study of T cells in Graves' hyperthyroidism and ophthalmopathy (dated by TCRdb to the late 2010s). Libraries came from multiplex PCR. For sequencing, an Illumina HiSeq 2000 was employed. Amplification of TCR beta CDR3 regions was carried out from RNA transcripts. The first round of RT-PCR for the TCR CDR3 was performed with the HTBI primer set and the Qiagen OneStep RT-PCR kit. Through fastp at Q25 and MiXCR, TCRdb rebuilt clones from the public reads, retaining in-frame beta chains. Rows are combined by CDR3 protein, so each entry shows the most common genes and DNA. The sample records under 400,000 distinct CDR3 sequences, around 14% of which are singletons. The top ten clonotypes cover about 9.1% of the sample. The sample was blood. The receptors were sampled from a woman in her late teens or twenties with Graves' hyperthyroidism.

Ten or more counts support this clonotype. CDR3 coding DNA: TGTGCCAGCAGTTACTCGATCGGCGAGACCCAGTACTTC. As protein: CASSYSIGETQYF. The genes are TRBV6-5 and TRBJ2-5; no firm D call. Trimming removed 0 bases from V and 5 bases from J, with 7 bases in between. This CDR3 region has 13 residues. Germline V gene sequence: CDR1 MNHEY, CDR2 SVGAGI.

The V gene is TRBV19, the J gene TRBJ1-5; D possibly corresponds to TRBD1 (6 bases). CDR3 length: 15 amino acids. V was cut by 0 bases and J by 10 bases, with 16 bases left in between. Germline V gene lookup returns CDR1 LNHDA and CDR2 SQIVND (reference sequence). Written as DNA, the CDR3 is TGTGCCAGTAGTATAGAATTGGGGGGCCCAGAACCCCAGCATTTT. It translates to CASSIELGGPEPQHF.

This clonotype was detected ten times or more. The rearrangement joins TRBV27 to TRBJ1-2; possible D gene TRBD1, 6 bases. In germline, CDR1 is MNHEY, CDR2 SMNVEV (reference sequence). Trimming shortened V by 8 bases and J by 2 bases, and 12 bases separated the two germline ends. This CDR3 spans 13 amino acids. In DNA, the CDR3 is TGTGCCAGCGCCCAGGGGATGAACTATGGCTACACCTTC. Protein: CASAQGMNYGYTF.

This clonotype was detected ten times or more. The chain uses TRBV3-1 and TRBJ2-5; 7 bases align to TRBD2. The CDR3 is made up of 14 amino acids. V dropped 3 bases and J dropped 5; count of bases not matched to a gene: 6. Germline V gene sequence: CDR1 LGHDT, CDR2 YNNKEL (reference sequence). For the CDR3, the DNA is TGTGCCAGCAGCCACCGGCGGGGGAGGGAGACCCAGTACTTC. Translated, it gives CASSHRRGRETQYF.

This clonotype was counted at least ten times. V gene TRBV9 combines with J gene TRBJ1-4; TRBD1 matches 7 bases. V lost 1 base, J lost 4 bases, and 4 bases stayed unmatched. CDR3 length: 15 residues. CDR1 SGDLS and CDR2 YYNGEE come from the germline V gene. CDR3 in DNA: TGTGCCAGCAGCGTAACAGGGGCCAATAATGAAAAACTGTTTTTT. Its protein is CASSVTGANNEKLFF. The full variable domain, completed using reference TRBV9 and TRBJ1-4, is DSGVTQTPKHLITATGQRVTLRCSPRSGDLSVYWYQQSLDQGLQFLIQYYNGEERAKGNILERFSAQQFPDLHSELNLSSLELGDSALYFCASSVTGANNEKLFFGSGTQLSVL.

This clonotype showed up just a few times. V usage is TRBV5-6 and J usage is TRBJ1-2, with TRBD1 matching over 8 bases. This CDR3 region has 14 residues. The junction had 8 bases not matched to a gene; V was cut back by 3 bases and J by 7 bases. CDR1 is SGHDT and CDR2 is YYEEEE in the germline V gene. CDR3 sequence reads: CASSWTGQFLGYTF. Written as DNA, the CDR3 is TGTGCCAGCAGCTGGACAGGGCAGTTTCTTGGCTACACCTTC. Based on the CDR3 plus reference TRBV5-6 and TRBJ1-2, the full variable domain is DAGVTQSPTHLIKTRGQQVTLRCSPKSGHDTVSWYQQALGQGPQFIFQYYEEEERQRGNFPDRFSGHQFPNYSSELNVNALLLGDSALYLCASSWTGQFLGYTFGSGTRLTVV.

This clonotype was counted at least ten times. V usage is TRBV18 and J usage is TRBJ1-1; no clear D gene. Germline assignment: CDR1 KGHSH and CDR2 LQKENI. Trimming took 6 bases from V and 3 from J, leaving 11 bases between them. The length of the CDR3 is 13 residues. Written as DNA, the CDR3 is TGTGCCAGCTCGCCGAGTGGGTACACTGAAGCTTTCTTT. Its protein is CASSPSGYTEAFF.